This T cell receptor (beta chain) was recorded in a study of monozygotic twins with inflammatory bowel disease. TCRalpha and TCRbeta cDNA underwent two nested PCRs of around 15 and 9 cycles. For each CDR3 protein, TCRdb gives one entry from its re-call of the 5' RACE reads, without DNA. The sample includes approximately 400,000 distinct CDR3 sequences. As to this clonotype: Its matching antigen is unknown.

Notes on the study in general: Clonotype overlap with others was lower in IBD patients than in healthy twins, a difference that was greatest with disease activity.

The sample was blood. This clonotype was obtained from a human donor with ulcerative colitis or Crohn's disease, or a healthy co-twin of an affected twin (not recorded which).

CDR3 region: CASSALERNTEAFF. The J gene is TRBJ1-1, the V gene TRBV2. This CDR3 spans 14 amino acids. The V gene's germline CDR1 is SNHLY and CDR2 FYNNEI.